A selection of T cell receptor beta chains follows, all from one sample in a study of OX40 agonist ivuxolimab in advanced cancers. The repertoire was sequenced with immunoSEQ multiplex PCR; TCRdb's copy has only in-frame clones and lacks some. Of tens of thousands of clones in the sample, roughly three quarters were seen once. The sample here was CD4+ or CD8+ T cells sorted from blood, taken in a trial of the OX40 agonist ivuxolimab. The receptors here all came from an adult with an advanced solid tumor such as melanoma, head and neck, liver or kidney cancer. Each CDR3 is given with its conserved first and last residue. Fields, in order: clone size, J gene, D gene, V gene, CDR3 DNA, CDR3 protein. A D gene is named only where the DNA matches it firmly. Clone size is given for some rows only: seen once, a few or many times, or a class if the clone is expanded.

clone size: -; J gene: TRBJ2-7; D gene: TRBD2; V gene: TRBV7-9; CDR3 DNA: TGTGCCAGCAGCTTAGTGCTAGCGGGAAGGCACGAGCAGTACTTC; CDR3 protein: CASSLVLAGRHEQYF
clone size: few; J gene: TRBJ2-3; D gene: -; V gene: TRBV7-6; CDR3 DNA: TGTGCCAGCAGCCTACCCGCAGGGGCTAGCACAGATACGCAGTATTTT; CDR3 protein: CASSLPAGASTDTQYF
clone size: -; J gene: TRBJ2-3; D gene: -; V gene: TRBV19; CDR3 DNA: TGTGCCAGTAGTTTCTCCCCCGCGGATACGCAGTATTTT; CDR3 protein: CASSFSPADTQYF
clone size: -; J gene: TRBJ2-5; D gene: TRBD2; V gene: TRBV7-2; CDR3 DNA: TGTGCCAGCAGCTGGACCCTAGCGGATCAAGAGACCCAGTACTTC; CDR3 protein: CASSWTLADQETQYF
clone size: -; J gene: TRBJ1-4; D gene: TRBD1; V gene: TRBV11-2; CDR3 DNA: TGTGCCAGCAGCTTAGATCGGAGGGGGCGTTCTGAAAAACTGTTTTTT; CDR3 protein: CASSLDRRGRSEKLFF
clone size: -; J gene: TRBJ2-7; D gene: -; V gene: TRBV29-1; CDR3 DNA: TGCAGCGTTGAAGATTCAGTCGGCAGCGAGCAGTACTTC; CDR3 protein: CSVEDSVGSEQYF
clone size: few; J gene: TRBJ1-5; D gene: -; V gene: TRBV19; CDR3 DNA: TGTGCCAGTACCACGTCCAGGGGAGGCAATCAGCCCCAGCATTTT; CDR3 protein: CASTTSRGGNQPQHF
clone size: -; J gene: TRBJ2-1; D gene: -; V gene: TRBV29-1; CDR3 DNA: TGCAGCGGGACAGCCGGACAGCTCAATGAGCAGTTCTTC; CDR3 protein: CSGTAGQLNEQFF
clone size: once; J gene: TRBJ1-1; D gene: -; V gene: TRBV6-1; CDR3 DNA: TGTGCCAGCAGCAAGGAGGGGGACACTGAAGCTTTCTTT; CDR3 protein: CASSKEGDTEAFF
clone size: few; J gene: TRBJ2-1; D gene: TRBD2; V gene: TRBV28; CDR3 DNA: TGTGCCAGCAGTTTATTCGGGACTATGTACAATGAGCAGTTCTTC; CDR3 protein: CASSLFGTMYNEQFF
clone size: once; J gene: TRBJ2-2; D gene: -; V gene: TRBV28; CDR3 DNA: TGTGCCAGCAGCTTCACAGGGGTAGGAGGGGGAACCGGGGAGCTGTTTTTT; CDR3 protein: CASSFTGVGGGTGELFF
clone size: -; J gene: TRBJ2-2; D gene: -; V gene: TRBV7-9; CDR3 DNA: TGTGCCAGCAGTTCACATCCGGGGGAGCTGTTTTTT; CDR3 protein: CASSSHPGELFF
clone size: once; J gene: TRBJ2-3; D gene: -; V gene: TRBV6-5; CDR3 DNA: TGTGCCAGCAGTTCCCTGGGAGATACGCAGTATTTT; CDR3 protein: CASSSLGDTQYF
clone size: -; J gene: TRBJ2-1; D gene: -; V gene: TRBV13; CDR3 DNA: TGTGCCAGCAGCTCGTCGGTGGGGCAGGGGATCTACAATGAGCAGTTCTTC; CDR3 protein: CASSSSVGQGIYNEQFF
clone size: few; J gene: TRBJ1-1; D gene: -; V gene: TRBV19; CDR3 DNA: TGTGCCAGTATGGGTCAGGGAAGAACTGAAGCTTTCTTT; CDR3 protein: CASMGQGRTEAFF
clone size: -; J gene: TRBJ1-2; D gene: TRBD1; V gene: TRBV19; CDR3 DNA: TGTGCCAGTAGCGACAGGGGGCTAAACGCCTATGGCTACACCTTC; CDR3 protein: CASSDRGLNAYGYTF
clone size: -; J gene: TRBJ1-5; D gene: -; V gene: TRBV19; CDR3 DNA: TGTGCCAGTATTCCGGGCCCGTATAGCAATCAGCCCCAGCATTTT; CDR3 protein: CASIPGPYSNQPQHF
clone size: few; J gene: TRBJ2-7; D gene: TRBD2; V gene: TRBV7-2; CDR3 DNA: TGTGCCAGCAGCTTAGCGCTGGGGACTAGCGGGGGGGCCAACGAGCAGTACTTC; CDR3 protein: CASSLALGTSGGANEQYF
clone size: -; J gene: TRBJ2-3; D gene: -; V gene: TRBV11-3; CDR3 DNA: TGTGCCAGCAGCTTAATGGGACTCAACACAGATACGCAGTATTTT; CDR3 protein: CASSLMGLNTDTQYF
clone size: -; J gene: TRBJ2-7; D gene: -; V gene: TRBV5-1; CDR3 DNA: TGCGCCAGCCGCGTGGAACTGATTGGGAACGAGCAGTACTTC; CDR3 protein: CASRVELIGNEQYF
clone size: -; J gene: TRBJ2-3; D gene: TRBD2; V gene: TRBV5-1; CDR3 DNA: TGCGCCAGCAGCTTGGCACAGCGGGGGGCTAGCACAGATACGCAGTATTTT; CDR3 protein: CASSLAQRGASTDTQYF
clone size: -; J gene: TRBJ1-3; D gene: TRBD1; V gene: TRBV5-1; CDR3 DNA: TGCGCCAGCAGCCCCGACAGGGGATCTGGAAACACCATATATTTT; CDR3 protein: CASSPDRGSGNTIYF
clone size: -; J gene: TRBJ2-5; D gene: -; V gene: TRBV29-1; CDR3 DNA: TGCAGCGTTGTCTCGAGGGAGAAACAAGAGACCCAGTACTTC; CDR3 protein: CSVVSREKQETQYF
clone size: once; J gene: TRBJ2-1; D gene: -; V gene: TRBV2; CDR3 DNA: TGTGCCAGCAGTTCACTTGGGCAGGGGTACAATGAGCAGTTCTTC; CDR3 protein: CASSSLGQGYNEQFF
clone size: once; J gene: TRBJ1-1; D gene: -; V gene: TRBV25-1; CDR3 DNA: TGTGCCAGCAGTGAATGGGGCAGGGAGAAGACTGAAGCTTTCTTT; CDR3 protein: CASSEWGREKTEAFF
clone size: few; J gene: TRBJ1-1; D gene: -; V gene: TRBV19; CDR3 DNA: TGTGCCAGTAGTATGGGAAGTGTGGGCGCGAGAACTGAAGCTTTCTTT; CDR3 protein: CASSMGSVGARTEAFF
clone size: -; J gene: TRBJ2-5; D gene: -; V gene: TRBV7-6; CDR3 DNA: TGTGCCAGCAGCTTAGCGGGGGCGGACCAAGAGACCCAGTACTTC; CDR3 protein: CASSLAGADQETQYF
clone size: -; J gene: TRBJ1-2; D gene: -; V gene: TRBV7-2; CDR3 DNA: TGTGCCAGCAGCTTAGGAGGAGGCGGCTACACCTTC; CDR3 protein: CASSLGGGGYTF
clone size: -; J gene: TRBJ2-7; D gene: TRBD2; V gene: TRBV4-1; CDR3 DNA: TGCGCCAGCAGCCACCCCGGGACTAGCGGCGCCTACGAGCAGTACTTC; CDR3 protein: CASSHPGTSGAYEQYF
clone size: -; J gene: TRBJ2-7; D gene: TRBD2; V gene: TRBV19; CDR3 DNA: TGTGCCAGTAGCAGGACTAGCGGGGCTAGCTCCTACGAGCAGTACTTC; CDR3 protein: CASSRTSGASSYEQYF
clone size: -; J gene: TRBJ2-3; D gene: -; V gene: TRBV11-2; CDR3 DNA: TGTGCCAGCAGCTTAGGTGGGAGGACCACAGATACGCAGTATTTT; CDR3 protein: CASSLGGRTTDTQYF
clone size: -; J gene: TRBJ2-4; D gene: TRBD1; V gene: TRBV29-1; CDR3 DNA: TGCAGCGTTGTGGGACAGGGGACTTTAGCCAAAAACATTCAGTACTTC; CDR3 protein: CSVVGQGTLAKNIQYF
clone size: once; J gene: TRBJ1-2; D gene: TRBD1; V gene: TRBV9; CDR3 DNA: TGTGCCAGCAGCGTAGAATACGGACAGGGATTCTATGGCTACACCTTC; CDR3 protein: CASSVEYGQGFYGYTF
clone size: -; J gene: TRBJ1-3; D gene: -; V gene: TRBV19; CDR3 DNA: TGTGCCAGTAGTAGGGGCAACTCTGGAAACACCATATATTTT; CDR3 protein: CASSRGNSGNTIYF
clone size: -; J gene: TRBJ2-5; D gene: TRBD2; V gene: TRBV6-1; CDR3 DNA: TGTGCCAGCAGTGCGACTAGCGGGAGACAAGAGACCCAGTACTTC; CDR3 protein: CASSATSGRQETQYF
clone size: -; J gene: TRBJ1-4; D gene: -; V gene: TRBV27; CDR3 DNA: TGTGCCAGCAGTTTTCGGGGGAACGGGGGTGAAAAACTGTTTTTT; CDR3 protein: CASSFRGNGGEKLFF
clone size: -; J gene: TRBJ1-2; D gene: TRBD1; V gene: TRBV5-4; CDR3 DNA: TGTGCCAGCAGCCCACAGGGGAGGGAGGACTATGGCTACACCTTC; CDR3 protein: CASSPQGREDYGYTF
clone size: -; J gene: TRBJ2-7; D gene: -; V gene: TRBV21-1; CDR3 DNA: TGTGCCAGCAGCAAAGCGCGGGGGAGCTACGAGCAGTACTTC; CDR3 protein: CASSKARGSYEQYF
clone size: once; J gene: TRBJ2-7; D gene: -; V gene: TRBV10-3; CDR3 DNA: TGTGCCATCAGTGTTTTACAAGGGCGGAACGAGCAGTACTTC; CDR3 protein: CAISVLQGRNEQYF
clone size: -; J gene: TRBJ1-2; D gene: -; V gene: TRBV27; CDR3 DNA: TGTGCCAGCAGTTTTCAGGGCGTCTATGGCTACACCTTC; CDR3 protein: CASSFQGVYGYTF
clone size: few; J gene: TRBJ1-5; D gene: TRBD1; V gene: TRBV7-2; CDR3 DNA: TGTGCCAGCAGCTTACGGACAGGGGGGGATCAGCCCCAGCATTTT; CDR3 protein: CASSLRTGGDQPQHF
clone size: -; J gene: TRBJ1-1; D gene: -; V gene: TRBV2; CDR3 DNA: TGTGCCAGCAGTGATGGGGACTCCCCGACCCCAGAAATGAACACTGAAGCTTTCTTT; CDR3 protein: CASSDGDSPTPEMNTEAFF